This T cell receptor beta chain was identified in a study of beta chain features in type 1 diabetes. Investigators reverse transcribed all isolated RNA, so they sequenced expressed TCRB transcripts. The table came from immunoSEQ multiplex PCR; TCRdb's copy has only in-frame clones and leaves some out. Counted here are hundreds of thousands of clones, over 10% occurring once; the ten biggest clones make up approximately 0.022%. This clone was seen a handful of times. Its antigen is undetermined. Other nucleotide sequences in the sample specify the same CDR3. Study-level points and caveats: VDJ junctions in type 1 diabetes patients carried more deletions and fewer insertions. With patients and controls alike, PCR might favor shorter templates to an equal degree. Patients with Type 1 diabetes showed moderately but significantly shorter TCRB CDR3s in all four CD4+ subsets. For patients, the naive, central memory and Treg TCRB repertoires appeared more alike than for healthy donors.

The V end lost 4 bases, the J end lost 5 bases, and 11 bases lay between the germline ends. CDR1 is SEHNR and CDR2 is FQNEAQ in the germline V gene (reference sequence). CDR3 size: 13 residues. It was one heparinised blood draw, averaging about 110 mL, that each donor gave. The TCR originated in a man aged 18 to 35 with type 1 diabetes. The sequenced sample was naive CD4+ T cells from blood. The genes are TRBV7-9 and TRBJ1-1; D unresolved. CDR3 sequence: CASSSRRETEAFF. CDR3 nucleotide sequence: TGTGCCAGCAGCTCCCGACGGGAAACTGAAGCTTTCTTT.